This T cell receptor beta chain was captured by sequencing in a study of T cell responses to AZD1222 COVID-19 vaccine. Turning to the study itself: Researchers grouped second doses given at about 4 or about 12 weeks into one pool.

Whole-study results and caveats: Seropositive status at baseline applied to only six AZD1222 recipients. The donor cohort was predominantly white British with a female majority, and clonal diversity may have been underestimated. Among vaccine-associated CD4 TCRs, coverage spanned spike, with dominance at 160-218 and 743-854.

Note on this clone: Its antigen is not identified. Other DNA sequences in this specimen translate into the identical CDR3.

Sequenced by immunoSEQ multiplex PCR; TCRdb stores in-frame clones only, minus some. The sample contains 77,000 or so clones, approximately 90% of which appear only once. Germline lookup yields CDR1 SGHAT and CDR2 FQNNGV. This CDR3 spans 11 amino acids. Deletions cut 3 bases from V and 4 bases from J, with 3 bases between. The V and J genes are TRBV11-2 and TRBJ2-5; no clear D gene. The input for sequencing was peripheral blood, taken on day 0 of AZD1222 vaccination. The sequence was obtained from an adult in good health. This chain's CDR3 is CASSLGETQYF. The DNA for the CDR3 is TGTGCCAGCAGCTTGGGAGAGACCCAGTACTTC.